Given below is one T cell receptor beta chain in context. Its specificity is not known. The junction differs from germline at one of its ends, possibly a read error. The data were taken from a study of tumor-infiltrating lymphocytes in primary liver carcinoma. Study-level background: Stage T1-T3 N0M0 tumors spanned roughly 4 to 10 cm. General study findings and limits: Tumor-adjacent and tumor-blood pairs showed less overlap than tumor region pairs. Merely about 7.5-25% of top clones occurred in all five tumor regions.

A constant-region primer primed TCR beta cDNA synthesis from 450 to 550 ng of total RNA. Three nested multiplex PCR rounds of slightly modified ARM-PCR generated TCR beta libraries. The first two PCR rounds used TRBV1-TRBV30 primers with a Cbeta primer, 9 to 10 cycles each. Each CDR3 protein is one row after TCRdb ran MiXCR on the multiplex PCR reads. This table holds about 99,000 distinct CDR3 sequences, around two thirds found once. Bulk tissue was left unsorted, and RNA and DNA were co-extracted from 20-30 mg of it. There were over 90% viable tumor cells in every single sample of tumor. The CDR3 covers 18 residues. The germline gives CDR1 SGHNT, CDR2 YENEEA.

Sequenced: liver tumor tissue from sampling region 5. Documented subset: tumor region T5, tumor centre. The chain has TRBV11-3 and TRBJ2-2; D is ambiguous. This TCR derives from a woman in her sixties with primary liver carcinoma and hepatitis B virus infection. Written as DNA, the CDR3 is TGTGCCAGCAGTTTAGATGTCCGGAGAGACACGAACACCGGGGAGCTGTTTTTT. Protein: CASSLDVRRDTNTGELFF.